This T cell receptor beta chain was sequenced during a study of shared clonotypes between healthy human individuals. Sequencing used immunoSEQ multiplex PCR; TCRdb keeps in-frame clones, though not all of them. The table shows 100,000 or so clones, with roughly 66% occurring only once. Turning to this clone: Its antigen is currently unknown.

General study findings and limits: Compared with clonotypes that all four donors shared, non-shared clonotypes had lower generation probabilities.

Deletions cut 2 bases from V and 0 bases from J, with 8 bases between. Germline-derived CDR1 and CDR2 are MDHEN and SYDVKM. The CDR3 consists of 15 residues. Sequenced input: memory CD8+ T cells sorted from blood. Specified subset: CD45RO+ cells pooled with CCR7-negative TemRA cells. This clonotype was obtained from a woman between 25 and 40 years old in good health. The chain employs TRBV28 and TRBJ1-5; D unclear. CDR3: CASSLMGNSNQPQHF. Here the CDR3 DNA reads TGTGCCAGCAGTTTAATGGGGAATAGCAATCAGCCCCAGCATTTT.